These T cell receptor beta chains were read from a single sample in a study of blood T cells in healthy people across ages. MiXCR, run by TCRdb on the 5' RACE reads, gives a single entry per CDR3 protein. Altogether a few hundred thousand distinct CDR3 sequences are present, 27% being singletons, with the ten largest covering under 20%. The sequencing sample was made of blood. These receptors all stem from a woman between 65 and 79 years old in good health. Each CDR3 is given without its conserved first and last residue. The order of the fields is CDR3 protein, J gene, CDR3 length, V gene, D gene. D genes are given only for firm matches.

CDR3aa: SASLGNGRDTQY
j_gene: TRBJ2-3
len: 12
v_gene: TRBV20-1
d_gene: NA

CDR3aa: SASTNGGSYNEQF
j_gene: TRBJ2-1
len: 13
v_gene: TRBV20-1
d_gene: TRBD2

CDR3aa: ASSLITGGYEPQH
j_gene: TRBJ1-5
len: 13
v_gene: TRBV7-2
d_gene: TRBD1

CDR3aa: ASSLFLSSYNEQF
j_gene: TRBJ2-1
len: 13
v_gene: TRBV7-2
d_gene: NA

CDR3aa: ASSLRATDTQY
j_gene: TRBJ2-3
len: 11
v_gene: TRBV11-2
d_gene: NA

CDR3aa: SARGLAESYTQY
j_gene: TRBJ2-3
len: 12
v_gene: TRBV20-1
d_gene: TRBD2

CDR3aa: ATSRGGSSGYNEQF
j_gene: TRBJ2-1
len: 14
v_gene: TRBV15
d_gene: NA

CDR3aa: ASSLGWRGGQETQY
j_gene: TRBJ2-5
len: 14
v_gene: TRBV5-1
d_gene: TRBD2

CDR3aa: ASSLEALAKQY
j_gene: NA
len: 11
v_gene: TRBV11-3
d_gene: NA

CDR3aa: ASSQAQGLNRAGADTQY
j_gene: TRBJ2-3
len: 17
v_gene: TRBV4-1
d_gene: NA

CDR3aa: SVDGREGGQPQH
j_gene: TRBJ1-5
len: 12
v_gene: TRBV29-1
d_gene: NA

CDR3aa: SGGEYNEQF
j_gene: TRBJ2-1
len: 9
v_gene: TRBV29-1
d_gene: NA

CDR3aa: AWTGQVGTEAF
j_gene: TRBJ1-1
len: 11
v_gene: TRBV30
d_gene: NA

CDR3aa: ASSPRLAGGFYEQY
j_gene: TRBJ2-7
len: 14
v_gene: TRBV7-2
d_gene: TRBD2

CDR3aa: SASRGSLNTGELF
j_gene: TRBJ2-2
len: 13
v_gene: TRBV20-1
d_gene: NA

CDR3aa: ASSSPTLKEKLF
j_gene: TRBJ1-4
len: 12
v_gene: TRBV7-2
d_gene: NA

CDR3aa: SATAYNEQF
j_gene: TRBJ2-1
len: 9
v_gene: TRBV20-1
d_gene: NA

CDR3aa: ASSGFSTDTQY
j_gene: TRBJ2-3
len: 11
v_gene: TRBV7-2
d_gene: NA

CDR3aa: ASRETGSNTGELF
j_gene: TRBJ2-2
len: 13
v_gene: TRBV12-3/TRBV12-4
d_gene: TRBD1

CDR3aa: SVGGQPYEQY
j_gene: TRBJ2-7
len: 10
v_gene: TRBV29-1
d_gene: NA

CDR3aa: ASRRGAPYEQY
j_gene: TRBJ2-7
len: 11
v_gene: TRBV28
d_gene: TRBD2

CDR3aa: ASSPALSGGSYEQY
j_gene: TRBJ2-7
len: 14
v_gene: TRBV5-1
d_gene: TRBD2

CDR3aa: SARGWDRGSNTGELF
j_gene: TRBJ2-2
len: 15
v_gene: TRBV20-1
d_gene: TRBD1

CDR3aa: ASSRRSSGGVANEQF
j_gene: TRBJ2-1
len: 15
v_gene: TRBV6-6
d_gene: TRBD2

CDR3aa: ASSSPVDYSGNTIY
j_gene: TRBJ1-3
len: 14
v_gene: TRBV7-9
d_gene: NA

CDR3aa: ASSEGAGKVNEQF
j_gene: TRBJ2-1
len: 13
v_gene: TRBV6-4
d_gene: NA

CDR3aa: ASRISGGSGELF
j_gene: TRBJ2-2
len: 12
v_gene: TRBV12-3/TRBV12-4
d_gene: NA

CDR3aa: ASTVGLAKNIQY
j_gene: TRBJ2-4
len: 12
v_gene: TRBV28
d_gene: NA

CDR3aa: SASFGVLGSPLH
j_gene: TRBJ1-6
len: 12
v_gene: TRBV20-1
d_gene: NA

CDR3aa: ASSLLPQGAANEKLF
j_gene: TRBJ1-4
len: 15
v_gene: TRBV7-2
d_gene: TRBD1

CDR3aa: ASNPGGPGKLF
j_gene: TRBJ1-4
len: 11
v_gene: TRBV12-3/TRBV12-4
d_gene: NA

CDR3aa: SAVIPGRHGYGYT
j_gene: TRBJ1-2
len: 13
v_gene: TRBV29-1
d_gene: NA

CDR3aa: ASSVGSANYGYT
j_gene: TRBJ1-2
len: 12
v_gene: TRBV9
d_gene: NA

CDR3aa: ATSRDQESGANVLT
j_gene: TRBJ2-6
len: 14
v_gene: TRBV15
d_gene: NA

CDR3aa: ASSVAPDRVWNEQY
j_gene: TRBJ2-7
len: 14
v_gene: TRBV9
d_gene: TRBD1

CDR3aa: ASSFGTGFYGYT
j_gene: TRBJ1-2
len: 12
v_gene: TRBV14
d_gene: NA

CDR3aa: ASSRDRDSSYEQY
j_gene: TRBJ2-7
len: 13
v_gene: TRBV7-9
d_gene: TRBD1

CDR3aa: SVDPGQGGYEQY
j_gene: TRBJ2-7
len: 12
v_gene: TRBV29-1
d_gene: TRBD1

CDR3aa: ASSQEGSNTIY
j_gene: TRBJ1-3
len: 11
v_gene: TRBV4-3
d_gene: NA

CDR3aa: ATSDYGRGEQY
j_gene: NA
len: 11
v_gene: TRBV24-1
d_gene: TRBD2

CDR3aa: ASSLYGDGYT
j_gene: TRBJ1-2
len: 10
v_gene: TRBV7-6
d_gene: NA

CDR3aa: ASSLGFVEGKEAF
j_gene: TRBJ1-1
len: 13
v_gene: TRBV12-3/TRBV12-4
d_gene: NA

CDR3aa: ASSVIVGGPKETQY
j_gene: TRBJ2-5
len: 14
v_gene: TRBV3-1
d_gene: NA

CDR3aa: ASRIAALTNTGELF
j_gene: TRBJ2-2
len: 14
v_gene: TRBV27
d_gene: NA

CDR3aa: ATSDYTVGDGYT
j_gene: TRBJ1-2
len: 12
v_gene: TRBV24-1
d_gene: NA